A single sample gave rise to the 18 T cell receptor beta chains below, sequenced in a study of Graves' ophthalmopathy and Graves' hyperthyroidism (dated by TCRdb to between 2017 and 2018). Instrument on record: Illumina HiSeq 2000. TCR beta CDR3 regions were amplified from RNA transcripts for repertoire sequencing. HTBI primers and the Qiagen OneStep RT-PCR kit were used in a first-round RT-PCR, which was followed by a second-round multiplex PCR, size selection and purification. TCRdb reprocessing: public reads trimmed at Q25 with fastp, clones called with MiXCR, in-frame beta chains kept. When rows share a CDR3 protein, they turn into one entry using the most common DNA and genes. Here the sample has about 370,000 distinct CDR3 sequences; around 20% occur a single time. Of the sample, roughly 1.6% is held by the ten largest clones. The sample was peripheral blood. The source is a woman under 30 with Graves' ophthalmopathy. Donor details come from another sample of the same person, matched by shared clones.

Many counts were recorded for this clonotype. The chain employs TRBV6-5 and TRBJ2-7; D is ambiguous. This CDR3 is 13 amino acids long. Trimming pared 2 bases from V and 11 bases from J, leaving 16 bases between. Germline V CDR1 and CDR2: MNHEY, SVGAGI. The chain's CDR3 is CASSYTVEYEKYF. The CDR3 DNA is TGTGCCAGCAGTTACACTGTTGAGTATGAGAAGTACTTC.

This clonotype was seen many times. The DNA of the CDR3 is TGTGCCAGCAGTTTTGAGACCGGGGAGCTGTTTTTT. Translated: CASSFETGELFF. The chain combines TRBV12-3 or TRBV12-4 with TRBJ2-2; D is unresolved. Trimming left V 3 bases short and J 5 bases short, with 4 bases between. This CDR3 is 12 amino acids long.

This clonotype has ten or more counts. The chain couples TRBV11-2 to TRBJ1-1; D perhaps matches TRBD1 (6 bases). The V gene lost 6 bases and the J gene lost 2 bases, with 16 bases spanning the gap. Germline assignment: CDR1 SGHAT and CDR2 FQNNGV. This CDR3 is built from 15 residues. CDR3 nucleotide sequence: TGTGCCAGCAGGATCCAGGGGAATGTAAACACTGAAGCTTTCTTT. Residues: CASRIQGNVNTEAFF.

This clonotype was detected ten times or more. The chain recombines TRBV6-5 with TRBJ2-7; 7 nucleotides agree with TRBD1. This CDR3 comprises 13 residues. CDR1 MNHEY and CDR2 SVGAGI come from the germline V gene. With 2 bases clipped from V and 7 bases from J, the junction kept 5 bases outside the gene matches. CDR3 DNA: TGTGCCAGCAGTTACCCAGGGGGACGGGAGCAGTACTTC. Protein product: CASSYPGGREQYF.

This clonotype was observed many times. The J gene is TRBJ1-3, the V gene TRBV6-5; the D is unclear. Germline V gene sequence: CDR1 MNHEY, CDR2 SVGAGI. The CDR3 is 14 residues long. V lost 5 bases to trimming and J lost 3 bases, with 11 bases between them. In nucleotides, the CDR3 is TGTGCCAGCAGTCTCCTGGGTATTGGAAACACCATATATTTT. Amino acid sequence: CASSLLGIGNTIYF.

This clonotype was seen repeatedly, ten times or more. The V call is TRBV9, the J call TRBJ2-5; TRBD2 matches 8 bases. V lost 0 bases to trimming and J lost 5 bases; unmatched junction nucleotides: 6. Germline V gene lookup returns CDR1 SGDLS and CDR2 YYNGEE. CDR3 length: 15 amino acids. CDR3 DNA sequence: TGTGCCAGCAGCGTAGCGGGGGGGGTTGGGGAGACCCAGTACTTC. Amino acid sequence: CASSVAGGVGETQYF.

This clonotype appeared many times. The chain has TRBV15 and TRBJ2-6; D is tentatively TRBD1 or TRBD2 (5 bases each). The CDR3 has 19 amino acids. Trimming stripped 0 bases from V and 2 bases from J, with 17 bases between. Germline CDR1 LNHNV, CDR2 YYDKDF (reference sequence). CDR3 in amino acids: CATSRDPRDGDTGANVLTF. In nucleotides, the CDR3 is TGTGCCACCAGCAGAGACCCTCGGGACGGAGACACTGGGGCCAACGTCCTGACTTTC. Combining the CDR3 with reference TRBV15 and TRBJ2-6 gives the whole variable domain DAMVIQNPRYQVTQFGKPVTLSCSQTLNHNVMYWYQQKSSQAPKLLFHYYDKDFNNEADTPDNFQSRRPNTSFCFLDIRSPGLGDTAMYLCATSRDPRDGDTGANVLTFGAGSRLTVL.

Many counts were recorded for this clonotype. V and J are TRBV24-1 and TRBJ1-1; TRBD1 agrees at 9 bases. The V and J ends lost 3 bases and 8 bases, in that order; junction bases with no gene match: 9. Germline loops: CDR1 KGHDR, CDR2 SFDVKD. The CDR3 totals 15 residues. CDR3 in amino acids: CATSDPTGGEREAFF. Here the CDR3 DNA reads TGTGCCACCAGTGATCCTACAGGGGGCGAAAGGGAAGCTTTCTTT.

The CDR3 coding sequence is TGTGCCAGTAGTATAGATTCTCGGGGCTACGAGCAGTACTTC. Residues: CASSIDSRGYEQYF. V and J are TRBV19 and TRBJ2-7, with a tentative D call TRBD2 (5 bases). CDR3 length equals 14 residues. Trimming stripped 0 bases from V and 3 bases from J, with 9 bases between. Per germline, CDR1 LNHDA and CDR2 SQIVND (reference sequence).

J is TRBJ1-1 and V is TRBV14; D unclear. Per the germline V gene, CDR1 is SGHDN and CDR2 is FVKESK. CDR3 length equals 13 residues. Trimming took off 1 base at V and 6 bases at J, with 9 bases between the two ends. The CDR3: CASSQVQESEAFF. In nucleotides, the CDR3 is TGTGCCAGCAGCCAAGTTCAGGAGTCTGAAGCTTTCTTT.

This chain connects TRBV7-2 to TRBJ2-5; D might be TRBD1 or TRBD2, each matching 5 bases. The V gene's germline CDR1 is SGHTA and CDR2 FQGNSA. This CDR3 spans 16 amino acids. V was shortened by 5 bases and J by 2 bases, with 18 bases between the two germline ends. CDR3 loop: CASSLLWHGTQETQYF. In nucleotides, the CDR3 is TGTGCCAGCAGCCTCTTGTGGCATGGGACGCAAGAGACCCAGTACTTC.

This clonotype occurred many times. CDR3 nucleotide sequence: TGTGCCAGCAGTGACCTCCAGGGGTTCGGTGGCTACACCTTC. This codes for CASSDLQGFGGYTF. The rearrangement joins TRBV6-1 to TRBJ1-2, with D perhaps matching TRBD1 (6 bases). Per germline, CDR1 MNHNS and CDR2 SASEGT. The CDR3 runs to 14 residues. Between the trimmed V and J ends, which lost 3 bases and 7 bases, there was a span of 15 bases.

The rearrangement uses TRBV6-1 and TRBJ2-7; TRBD1 matches 10 bases. Germline V gives CDR1 MNHNS, CDR2 SASEGT. CDR3 size: 15 residues. The trim removed 7 bases at V and 1 base at J, leaving 7 bases unmatched. The CDR3 sequence is CASTAGGQGSYEQYF. The CDR3 DNA is TGTGCCAGCACCGCTGGGGGACAGGGGTCCTACGAGCAGTACTTC.

In its sample, this clonotype was seen many times. The V gene is TRBV12-3 or TRBV12-4, the J gene TRBJ2-6, with D unresolved. The CDR3 is 17 residues long. V was trimmed by 2 bases and J by 0 bases, leaving 11 bases between them. CDR3 sequence: CASSLPGWSSGANVLTF. The CDR3 bases are TGTGCCAGCAGTTTACCAGGTTGGAGCTCTGGGGCCAACGTCCTGACTTTC.

In its sample, this clonotype was seen many times. The V and J genes are TRBV20-1 and TRBJ1-1; D perhaps matches TRBD1 (6 bases). Germline CDR1 is DFQATT and CDR2 is SNEGSKA (reference sequence). V lost 4 bases and J lost 1, with 13 bases in between. CDR3 length equals 14 residues. CDR3 sequence reads: CSATPGAANTEAFF. DNA of the CDR3: TGCAGTGCTACCCCGGGGGCCGCGAACACTGAAGCTTTCTTT.

This chain connects TRBV28 to TRBJ2-2; 8 nucleotides align to TRBD1. V gave up 6 bases and J gave up 0 bases; unmatched junction bases: 6. CDR1 MDHEN and CDR2 SYDVKM come from the germline V gene. The CDR3 extends over 16 amino acids. The CDR3 region is CASSSPQGANTGELFF. The CDR3 coding sequence is TGTGCCAGCAGCAGCCCACAGGGGGCGAACACCGGGGAGCTGTTTTTT.

There are many counts of this clonotype. This sequence joins TRBV20-1 and TRBJ1-2, with D perhaps matching TRBD1 (5 bases). The CDR3 is made up of 16 amino acids. V gave up 0 bases and J gave up 7 bases, with 21 bases separating them. Germline V gene lookup returns CDR1 DFQATT and CDR2 SNEGSKA (reference sequence). CDR3 DNA sequence: TGCAGTGCTAGAGAGGCGGGCACCCGGGGCACTTTTGGCTACACCTTC. It codes for CSAREAGTRGTFGYTF.

Ten or more counts support this clonotype. The chain uses TRBV20-1 and TRBJ1-5; D is ambiguous. Trimming stripped 3 bases from V and 2 bases from J, with 5 bases between. CDR1 DFQATT and CDR2 SNEGSKA come from the germline V gene (reference sequence). The CDR3 length is 12 residues. CDR3 coding DNA: TGCAGTGCTAGTTCAGGCAATCAGCCCCAGCATTTT. Translated, it gives CSASSGNQPQHF.